This T cell receptor beta chain was observed in a study of CD8+CD57+ T cells in acquired aplastic anemia. Study details: Sorted CD4+ and CD8+ cells yielded about 2.9 ug of DNA on average. Study-wide points: Patients were compared with controls for CD8+ Simpson's diversity, and no significant difference emerged. Researchers report that about 29 CD8+ CDR3 sequences appeared in both patients and controls.

The CDR3 contains 15 residues. From germline, CDR1 is SNHLY and CDR2 FYNNEI. V shed 5 bases and J shed 5 bases, with 13 bases lying between them. A word on this clonotype: Its target is unknown.

In patients chosen for sequencing, flow cytometry had shown CD8+CD57+ cell expansion. No therapy had been given to the patients at the time of blood sampling. Profiling that covered TCR beta VDJ and CDR3 relied on genomic DNA as its template. TCRdb reanalysed the reads using MiXCR and keeps one entry per CDR3 protein. The sample carries 310,000 or so distinct CDR3 sequences, 56% recorded once. This chain connects TRBV2 to TRBJ1-6; maybe TRBD1 (5 bases). This clonotype originated in a human donor with aplastic anemia. Material for sequencing was sorted CD4+, CD8+, or CD8+CD57+ T cells (not recorded which) from PBMCs. The CDR3 reads CASSFGGINNSPLHF. CDR3 nucleotides: TGTGCCAGCAGTTTCGGGGGGATAAATAATTCACCCCTCCACTTT.